The sequence of this TCR beta chain was determined in a study of blood T cell repertoires in COVID-19. Study-wide context: COVID-19 samples from acute and convalescent phases originated in the United States, Italy and Spain. The cDNA or gDNA used as material had been derived from T cells, B-cell-depleted T cells, or PBMCs.

The J segment lost 11 bases and the V segment lost 4 bases, leaving 9 bases of the junction unmatched. The CDR3 has 14 residues. The V gene's germline CDR1 is SGHRS and CDR2 YFSETQ. As originally analysed: By means of reference gene primer amplification, nucleated cell counts were estimated. Clones were sequenced by immunoSEQ multiplex PCR, and TCRdb holds only the in-frame ones, with some missing. Clone size and V and J calls were adopted from that table, with D and trimming inferred from the DNA. Of approximately 20,000 clones in the sample, roughly 80% are singletons; the top ten hold roughly 13%.

The TCR comes from a man in his 60s with active COVID-19. Sample: peripheral blood. The chain uses TRBV5-1 and TRBJ1-6; 7 bases are shared with TRBD1. This CDR3 reads CASSPETGLTPLHF. Written as DNA, the CDR3 is TGCGCCAGCAGCCCGGAGACAGGGCTCACACCCCTCCACTTT.